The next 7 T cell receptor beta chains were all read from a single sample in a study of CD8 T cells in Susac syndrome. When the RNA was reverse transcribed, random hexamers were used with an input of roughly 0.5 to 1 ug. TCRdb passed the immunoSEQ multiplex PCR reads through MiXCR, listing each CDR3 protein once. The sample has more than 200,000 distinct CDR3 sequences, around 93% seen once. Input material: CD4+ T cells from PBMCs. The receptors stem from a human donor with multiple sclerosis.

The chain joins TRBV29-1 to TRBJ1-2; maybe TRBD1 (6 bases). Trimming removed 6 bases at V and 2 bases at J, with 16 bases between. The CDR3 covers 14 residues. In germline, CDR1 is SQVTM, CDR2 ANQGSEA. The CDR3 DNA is TGCAGCGTCGTGACCGGGACATCCAACTATGGCTACACCTTC. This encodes CSVVTGTSNYGYTF.

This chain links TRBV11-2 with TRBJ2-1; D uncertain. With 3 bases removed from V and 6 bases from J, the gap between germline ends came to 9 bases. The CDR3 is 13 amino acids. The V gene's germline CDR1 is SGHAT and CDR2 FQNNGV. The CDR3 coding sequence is TGTGCCAGCAGCTTCGGGCTTCTCAATGAGCAGTTCTTC. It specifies CASSFGLLNEQFF.

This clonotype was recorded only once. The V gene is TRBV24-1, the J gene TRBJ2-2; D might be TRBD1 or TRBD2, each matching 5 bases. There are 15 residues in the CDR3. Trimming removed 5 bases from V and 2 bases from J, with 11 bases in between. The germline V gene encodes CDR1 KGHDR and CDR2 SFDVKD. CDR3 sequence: CATSAGTHNTGELFF. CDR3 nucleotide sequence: TGTGCCACCAGTGCCGGGACCCACAACACCGGGGAGCTGTTTTTT.

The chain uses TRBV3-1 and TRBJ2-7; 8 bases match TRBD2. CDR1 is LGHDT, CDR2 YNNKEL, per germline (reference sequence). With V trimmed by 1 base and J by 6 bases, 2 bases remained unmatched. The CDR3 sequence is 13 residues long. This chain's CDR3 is CASSQGGRREQYF. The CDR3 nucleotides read TGTGCCAGCAGCCAAGGCGGGAGGCGCGAGCAGTACTTC.

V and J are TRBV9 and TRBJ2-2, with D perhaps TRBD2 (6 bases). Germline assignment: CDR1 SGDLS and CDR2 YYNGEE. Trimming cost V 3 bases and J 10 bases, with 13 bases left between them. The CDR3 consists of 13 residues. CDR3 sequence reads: CASSEGLPAELFF. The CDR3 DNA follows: TGTGCCAGCAGCGAGGGACTCCCGGCGGAGCTGTTTTTT.

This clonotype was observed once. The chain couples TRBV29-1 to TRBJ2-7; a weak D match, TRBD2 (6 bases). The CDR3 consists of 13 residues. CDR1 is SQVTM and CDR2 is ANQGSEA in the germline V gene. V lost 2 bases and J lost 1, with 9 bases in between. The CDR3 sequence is CSVELGGSYEQYF. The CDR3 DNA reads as TGCAGCGTTGAATTGGGGGGATCCTACGAGCAGTACTTC.

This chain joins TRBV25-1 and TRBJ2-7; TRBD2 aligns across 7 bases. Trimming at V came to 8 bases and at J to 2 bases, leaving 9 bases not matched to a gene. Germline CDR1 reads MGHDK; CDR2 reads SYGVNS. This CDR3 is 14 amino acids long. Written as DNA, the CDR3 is TGTGCCAGCTCCCGTCGTCGGGGGGCCTACGAGCAGTACGTC. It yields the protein CASSRRRGAYEQYV.